The T cell receptor (beta chain) under discussion was sequenced for a study of Tregs in tolerant kidney transplant recipients. Overall study context: An approximately 3-day belatacept mixed lymphocyte reaction, sometimes plus 5-day graft donor restimulation, preceded CD4+CD25+CD127- sorting. Sorting used antibodies to exclude donor cells. Study conclusions and caveats: Few patients were studied, so findings need validation in larger groups. This study did not directly address biological reproducibility.

The J segment lost 6 bases and the V segment lost 4 bases, leaving 14 bases of the junction unmatched. The CDR3 totals 17 residues. Per the germline V gene, CDR1 is SGHAT and CDR2 is FQNNGV. Sequencing was performed with immunoSEQ multiplex PCR; in TCRdb, only in-frame clones are kept and a portion is missing. Altogether 25,000 to 35,000 clones are present, 82% being singletons, with the ten largest covering 2% to 2.5%. Points on this clone: Antigen: not known.

The chain joins TRBV11-2 to TRBJ2-1, with TRBD2 identical over 8 bases. The TCR sequence derives from a human donor in good health. The specimen sequenced was Tregs from blood cultured with allogeneic cells. CDR3 loop: CASSYLKRGGRSNEQFF. The CDR3 coding sequence is TGTGCCAGCAGCTACCTGAAACGGGGGGGCCGGTCCAATGAGCAGTTCTTC. The whole variable domain, remainder taken from reference TRBV11-2 and TRBJ2-1, is EAGVAQSPRYKIIEKRQSVAFWCNPISGHATLYWYQQILGQGPKLLIQFQNNGVVDDSQLPKDRFSAERLKGVDSTLKIQPAKLEDSAVYLCASSYLKRGGRSNEQFFGPGTRLTVL.